This T cell receptor beta chain was sequenced during a study of T cell responses to AZD1222 COVID-19 vaccine. The repertoire was sequenced with immunoSEQ multiplex PCR; TCRdb's copy has only in-frame clones and lacks some. The sample records 95,000 to 150,000 clones, about 86% being singletons. General study results and limits: Recipients of AZD1222 seropositive at baseline numbered only five or six. It should be noted that donors were predominantly white British and more often female, and clonal diversity was possibly underestimated.

V was trimmed by 0 bases and J by 4 bases, leaving 20 bases between them. The CDR3 has 18 residues. Germline V CDR1 and CDR2: LNHDA, SQIVND (reference sequence). Comment on this clone: The antigen is undetermined.

This receptor was obtained from an adult who received the AZD1222 COVID-19 vaccine. This chain uses TRBV19 with TRBJ2-3, with D perhaps matching TRBD2 (6 bases). The source material was peripheral blood, sampled 28 days after the second AZD1222 dose. The DNA for the CDR3 is TGTGCCAGTAGTATAGATCGGGGAGGTGTTACGCCCTCAGATACGCAGTATTTT. Its protein product is CASSIDRGGVTPSDTQYF.